This TCR beta chain was recorded in a study of graft-versus-host responses after intestinal transplantation (dated by TCRdb to the early 2020s). Background for the entire study: The transplants that recipients got were multivisceral, liver-intestinal, or isolated intestinal. After intestinal transplantation, graft-versus-host and host-versus-graft alloreactive T cell clones in the graft, circulation and bone marrow were tracked using bulk TCR-beta CDR3 sequencing. To identify alloreactive clones, pre-transplant mixed lymphocyte reaction products were sequenced and compared with unstimulated pre-transplant donor and recipient T cells. The cohort enrolled 20 to 30 intestinal transplant recipients including one retransplant, and a few patients lacking pretransplant specimens were excluded. Samples from a few later patients were sequenced in-house on an Illumina MiSeq with MiXCR processing rather than by the commercial service. Anti-thymocyte globulin induction was given to all recipients, followed by maintenance tacrolimus and steroids for about 3 years. A peak of at least 4% donor T cells among recipient peripheral blood mononuclear cells was the definition used for donor T cell macrochimerism.

CDR1 ENHRY and CDR2 SYGVKD are derived from the germline V gene. Counted from cysteine to phenylalanine, this CDR3 has 12 amino acids. Of the read, only the CDR3 DNA is kept; its 36 bases are in frame from base 1. The germline ends are 4 bases apart after V is trimmed by 4 bases and J by 3 bases. Overall study outcomes, separate from this receptor: GvH clones were detected in recipient bone marrow, and some appeared earlier in ileal mucosa or blood, consistent with an intestinal mucosal origin. In the allografts of patients with donor T cell macrochimerism, GvH to HvG T cell clonal ratios were high. Early after transplant, peak levels of circulating GvH clones were associated with declines in HvG clones. Conclusions were limited by the relatively low number and heterogeneity of intestinal transplant patients.

On this clone: Its binding antigen is unknown. Base-call qualities are not available, and no considerably larger clone is one nucleotide away.

Per the publication, the time point label means: cells obtained before transplantation from donor or recipient. CD3+CD4+ and CD3+CD8+ populations were FACS-sorted from unstimulated pre-transplant donor and recipient cells taken from spleen or lymph nodes. Libraries were made using the immunoSEQ multiplex PCR assay. In most patients, genomic DNA was isolated using the Qiagen DNeasy Blood and Tissue Kit and sent frozen to Adaptive Biotechnologies for TCR sequencing. High-throughput TCR-beta CDR3 sequencing of genomic DNA from most patients was performed by Adaptive Biotechnologies. Per the source publication's procedure: TCR sequencing data were retrieved from Adaptive's ImmunoSEQ software for roughly 20 patients, whereas a few other patients were processed with MiXCR and VDJtools. To correct CD4 versus CD8 sorting errors, any sequence found in both subsets at a frequency ratio below 5:1 was removed. CDR3 nucleotide sequences shared between donor and recipient were removed because the origin of such sequences could not be assigned. To be classed as alloreactive, a clone needed at least 2-fold expansion over unstimulated cells and a minimum CFSE-low frequency of 0.002% (template counts) or 0.001% (read counts). Clones were considered mappable if detected in sequenced pre-transplant spleen, lymph node, or MLR CFSE-low populations of the donor or recipient. The cumulative frequency of alloreactive clones was calculated as a percentage of all sequences, weighted by copy number. TCRdb mirrors the immuneACCESS table, restricted to in-frame sequences. Some clones are absent from its copies; in checked studies, under half trace to an unresolved V gene, and the reason for the others is unknown. V and J calls and clone size are those listed in that table; D and trimming were worked out from the DNA. Present in this sample are some 96,000 clones, roughly 87% of which were seen just once. The leading ten clones occupy about 0.9% of the sample.

This TCR was sampled from a human donor who was the organ donor for an intestinal transplant. Specimen: unstimulated CD4+ T cells sorted from spleen or lymph node cells, collected before transplant. The rearranged chain carries TRBV10-3 and TRBJ2-1; the D gene remains uncertain. At the DNA level, the sequence is TGTGCCATCAGTGTTAGCTACAATGAGCAGTTCTTC. This yields the protein CAISVSYNEQFF.